This T cell receptor (beta chain) was profiled in a study of blood T cell repertoires in COVID-19. Study-wide background: T cells, B-cell-depleted T cells, or PBMCs supplied cDNA or gDNA.

CDR1 is ENHRY, CDR2 SYGVKD, per germline. V lost 2 bases and J lost 5, with 12 bases in between. This CDR3 region has 14 residues. In the study's own analysis: Researchers report that nucleated cell counts were estimated from reference gene primer amplification. The repertoire was sequenced with immunoSEQ multiplex PCR; TCRdb's copy has only in-frame clones and lacks some. V, J and clone size are taken as reported in that table, and D and trimming were inferred from the DNA itself. The table has about 300,000 clones, roughly 88% seen once. The TCR was taken from a woman between 50 and 59 years old with acute or convalescent COVID-19. The genes are TRBV10-3 and TRBJ1-1, with a tentative D call TRBD1 (5 bases). The sequenced sample consisted of peripheral blood. The CDR3, as DNA: TGTGCCATCAGTGAGACAGGATCGAGGACTGAAGCTTTCTTT. This sequence encodes CAISETGSRTEAFF.